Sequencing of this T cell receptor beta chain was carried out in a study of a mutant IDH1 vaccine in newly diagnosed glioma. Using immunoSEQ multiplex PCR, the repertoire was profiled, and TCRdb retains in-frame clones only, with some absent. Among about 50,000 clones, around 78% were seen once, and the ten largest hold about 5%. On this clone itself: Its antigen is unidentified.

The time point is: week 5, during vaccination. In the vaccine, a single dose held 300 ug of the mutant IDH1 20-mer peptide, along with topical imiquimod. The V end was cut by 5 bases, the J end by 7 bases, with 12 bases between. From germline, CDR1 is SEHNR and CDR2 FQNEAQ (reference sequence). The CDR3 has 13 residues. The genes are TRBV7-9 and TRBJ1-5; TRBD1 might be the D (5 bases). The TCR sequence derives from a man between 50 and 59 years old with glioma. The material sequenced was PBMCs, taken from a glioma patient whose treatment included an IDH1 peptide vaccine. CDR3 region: CASSQDEGQPQHF. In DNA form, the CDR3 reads TGTGCCAGCAGCCAGGATGAGGGGCAGCCCCAGCATTTT.